The next 7 T cell receptor beta chains were all read from a single sample in a study of shared clonotypes between healthy human individuals (dated by TCRdb to 2020 to 2022). Library preparation employed the immunoSEQ multiplex PCR assay. TCRdb provides this immuneACCESS table in a form limited to in-frame rearrangements. Some clones are lacking; in checked studies, under half of them reflect an unresolved V gene, and why the rest are absent is not known. The sample table holds 600,000 to 750,000 clones, of which about 90% were seen once. In total, the top ten clones hold approximately 35% of the sample. Sequencing used memory CD8+ T cells from PBMCs. This specimen's cell subset or site label, interpreted: CD45RO+ cells pooled with CCR7-negative TemRA cells. The receptors were gathered from a man in his late teens or twenties in good health. Some clones in this sample may be carry-over from other donors' samples.

The chain links TRBV6-5 to TRBJ2-1; TRBD2 agrees at 13 bases. The V gene's germline CDR1 is MNHEY and CDR2 SVGAGI. This CDR3 spans 14 amino acids. Trimming took 6 bases from V and 7 from J; bases not matched to a gene: 3. CDR3 protein: CASSWTSGSNEQFF. CDR3 DNA: TGTGCCAGCAGCTGGACTAGCGGGAGTAATGAGCAGTTCTTC.

The CDR3: CASSVGRLARTDTQYF. The CDR3 DNA is TGTGCCAGCAGCGTAGGTAGGCTAGCTAGGACAGATACGCAGTATTTT. The chain uses TRBV9 and TRBJ2-3, with D tentatively TRBD2 (5 bases). V dropped 0 bases and J dropped 3 bases, with 14 bases sitting between them. From germline, CDR1 is SGDLS and CDR2 YYNGEE. The CDR3 is made up of 16 amino acids.

The genes are TRBV5-6 and TRBJ1-3; 12 nucleotides align to TRBD1. There are 17 residues in the CDR3. Germline-derived CDR1 and CDR2 are SGHDT and YYEEEE. Trimming removed 4 bases from V and 4 bases from J; junction bases left unmatched: 9. CDR3 nucleotide sequence: TGTGCCAGCAGCCCCAAGGGGACAGGGGGCCCGGGAAACACCATATATTTT. It is translated as CASSPKGTGGPGNTIYF.

The CDR3: CASSTSGTGDEQYF. CDR3 bases: TGTGCCAGTAGTACAAGCGGGACAGGGGACGAGCAGTACTTC. This sequence joins TRBV19 and TRBJ2-7, with 10 positions matching TRBD1. Germline trimming cut 4 bases from V and 5 bases from J; bases unmatched to any gene: 5. CDR1 and CDR2 (germline): LNHDA, SQIVND (reference sequence). The CDR3 loop spans 14 amino acids.

This clone has only one observation. The rearrangement uses TRBV4-1 and TRBJ2-7; 10 bases match TRBD2. V trimming: 1 base; J trimming: 5 bases; junction bases outside the gene matches: 5. Germline V lookup: CDR1 MGHRA, CDR2 YSYEKL. The CDR3 runs to 15 residues. The CDR3 DNA follows: TGCGCCAGCAGCCAAGCTAGCGGGAGCGCCGACGAGCAGTACTTC. Protein: CASSQASGSADEQYF.

The V and J genes are TRBV5-4 and TRBJ1-2; 9 nucleotides match TRBD1. Germline CDR1 is SGHNT and CDR2 is YYREEE (reference sequence). Trimming removed 6 bases from V and 6 bases from J; junction bases left unmatched: 9. The CDR3 is 14 amino acids. The CDR3 region is CASTIDRGVDGYTF. CDR3 nucleotides: TGTGCCAGCACCATCGACAGGGGGGTAGATGGCTACACCTTC.

The V gene is TRBV28, the J gene TRBJ1-1; tentatively, D is TRBD1 (6 bases). The ends were cut back, 3 bases at V and 1 base at J, with 9 bases in the middle. The CDR3 consists of 14 residues. Germline V gives CDR1 MDHEN, CDR2 SYDVKM. Here the CDR3 DNA reads TGTGCCAGCAGTTTCCAGGACAGGAACACTGAAGCTTTCTTT. Its protein is CASSFQDRNTEAFF.